The 2 T cell receptor beta chains below all came from one sample that was sequenced in a study of regulatory T cells in long-lasting Graves disease. Time point indicated: newly diagnosed GD, antithyroid drugs for less than 3 months. From RNA extracted from PBMCs, the TCR library was made. With iRepertoire HTBI primers and Arm-PCR of CDR3 regions, TCR beta libraries were built. Using its own MiXCR run on the multiplex PCR reads, TCRdb lists one record per CDR3 protein. The data contain 350,000 to 500,000 distinct CDR3 sequences, 12% to 15% of them singletons. Separately, the same data were catalogued under a study of T cells in Graves' hyperthyroidism and ophthalmopathy.

The sequences come from peripheral blood mononuclear cells (PBMCs), collected at new diagnosis, from a patient treated with antithyroid drugs. These receptors were taken from a woman between 45 and 65 years old with Graves disease.

The J gene is TRBJ2-5, the V gene TRBV29-1, with D possibly matching TRBD2 (6 bases). V lost 7 bases and J 2 bases, leaving 17 bases between the germline ends. CDR1 and CDR2 (germline): SQVTM, ANQGSEA. This CDR3 is built from 14 residues. The DNA for the CDR3 is TGCAGCGGCACGGTAGGGCTAGCGCAAGAGACCCAGTACTTC. Encoded protein: CSGTVGLAQETQYF.

This clonotype has ten or more counts. V and J are TRBV27 and TRBJ2-7; 8 nucleotides match TRBD2. This CDR3 contains 13 residues. Trimming took 6 bases from V and 6 from J; bases not matched to a gene: 7. Germline V gene data show CDR1 as MNHEY and CDR2 as SMNVEV (reference sequence). The CDR3 sequence: CASSPAGGGEQYF. The CDR3 DNA follows: TGTGCCAGCAGCCCCGCGGGGGGTGGCGAGCAGTACTTC.